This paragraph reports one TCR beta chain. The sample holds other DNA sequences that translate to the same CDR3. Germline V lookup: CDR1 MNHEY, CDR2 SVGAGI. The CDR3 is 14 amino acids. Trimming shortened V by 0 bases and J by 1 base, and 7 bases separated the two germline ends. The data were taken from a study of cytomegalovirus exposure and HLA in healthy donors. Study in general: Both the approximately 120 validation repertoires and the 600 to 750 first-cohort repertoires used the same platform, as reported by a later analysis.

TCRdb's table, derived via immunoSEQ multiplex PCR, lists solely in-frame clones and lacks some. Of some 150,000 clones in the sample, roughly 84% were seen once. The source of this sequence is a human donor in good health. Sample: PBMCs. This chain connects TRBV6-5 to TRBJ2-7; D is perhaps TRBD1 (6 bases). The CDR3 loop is CASSYSRGSYEQYF. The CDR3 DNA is TGTGCCAGCAGTTACTCAAGGGGGTCCTACGAGCAGTACTTC.